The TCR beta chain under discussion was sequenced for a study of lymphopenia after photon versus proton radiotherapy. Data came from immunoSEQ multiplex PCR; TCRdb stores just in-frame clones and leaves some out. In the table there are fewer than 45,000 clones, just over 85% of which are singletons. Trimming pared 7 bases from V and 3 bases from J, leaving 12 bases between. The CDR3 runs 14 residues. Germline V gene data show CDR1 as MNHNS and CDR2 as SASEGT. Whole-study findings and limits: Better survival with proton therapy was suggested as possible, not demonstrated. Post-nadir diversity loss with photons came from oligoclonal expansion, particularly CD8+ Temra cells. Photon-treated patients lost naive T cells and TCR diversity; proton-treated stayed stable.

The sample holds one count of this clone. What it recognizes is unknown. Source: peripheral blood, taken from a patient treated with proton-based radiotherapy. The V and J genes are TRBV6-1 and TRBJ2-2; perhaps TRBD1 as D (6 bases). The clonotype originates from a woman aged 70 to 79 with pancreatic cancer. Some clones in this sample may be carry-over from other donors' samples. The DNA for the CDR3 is TGTGCCAGCACTCAGGGGTGGGACACCGGGGAGCTGTTTTTT. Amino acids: CASTQGWDTGELFF.